A selection of T cell receptor beta chains follows, all from one sample in a study of blood T cell repertoires in COVID-19. Only in-frame clones appear in the TCRdb table, and some are missing; sequencing was by immunoSEQ multiplex PCR. The table includes about 140,000 clones, roughly 79% detected once. The sequencing sample was made of peripheral blood. The receptors originated from a woman in her sixties or seventies with acute or convalescent COVID-19. Each CDR3 is given with its conserved first and last residue. A D gene is named only where the DNA matches it firmly. The size field is filled for only some rows; it gives once, few, many or a size class.

TRBJ2-1,-,TRBD2,TRBV7-6,TGTGCCAGCAGCTTAAGCCCGACTAGCGGGAGCAGCAATGAGCAGTTCTTC,CASSLSPTSGSSNEQFF
TRBJ2-7,-,-,TRBV19,TGTGCCAGTAGTGCCAATCCGGGAGCCTACTACGAGCAGTACTTC,CASSANPGAYYEQYF
TRBJ1-4,-,TRBD1,TRBV7-9,TGTGCCAGCAGCTCCCGGGACAGTGAAGATGAAAAACTGTTTTTT,CASSSRDSEDEKLFF
TRBJ2-1,-,TRBD2,TRBV11-3,TGTGCCAGCAGTTCCCAGGGAGGGAGGGAAAATGAGCAGTTCTTC,CASSSQGGRENEQFF
TRBJ2-1,-,TRBD2,TRBV5-1,TGCGCCAGCAGCCCTAGCGGAACAACCTACAATGAGCAGTTCTTC,CASSPSGTTYNEQFF
TRBJ2-1,-,TRBD2,TRBV15,TGTGCCACCAGCAGAGATTTTGGACTAGACCATAACAATGAGCAGTTCTTC,CATSRDFGLDHNNEQFF
TRBJ1-6,-,-,TRBV30,TGTGCCTGGAGGCAACGCACGGTTCGATCACCCCTCCACTTT,CAWRQRTVRSPLHF
TRBJ1-6,-,-,TRBV25-1,TGTGCCAGCAGTGAATCCCGAGGGTTCGATTCACCCCTCCACTTT,CASSESRGFDSPLHF
TRBJ1-4,-,TRBD1,TRBV6-5,TGTGCCAGCAAGGGGGCAGGGGAAAAACTGTTTTTT,CASKGAGEKLFF
TRBJ1-1,-,-,TRBV7-6,TGTGCCAGCAGCCCCCCAGCCATACAGGGATTTAACACTGAAGCTTTCTTT,CASSPPAIQGFNTEAFF
TRBJ2-1,-,TRBD1,TRBV14,TGTGCCAGCAGCCCCTTCAGAGGTGGACAGGGTGAAAATGAGCAGTTCTTC,CASSPFRGGQGENEQFF
TRBJ2-2,-,TRBD1,TRBV5-4,TGTGCCAGCGGCTCCCAGACAGGGGGCGGGGAGCTGTTTTTT,CASGSQTGGGELFF
TRBJ2-7,-,-,TRBV4-2,TGTGCCAGCAGCCAAGGGCTCTACGAGCAGTACTTC,CASSQGLYEQYF
TRBJ2-5,-,-,TRBV2,TGTGCCAGCAGTGAACCAGGGGCCCGGTTTAGAGAGACCCAGTACTTC,CASSEPGARFRETQYF
TRBJ1-6,-,TRBD1,TRBV16,TGTGCCAGCAGCATCCGGGACAGGGAATCACCCCTCCACTTT,CASSIRDRESPLHF
TRBJ2-3,-,TRBD2,TRBV15,TGTGCCACCAGCAGAGTACGGGGGGGACTAACAGATACGCAGTATTTT,CATSRVRGGLTDTQYF
TRBJ1-5,-,-,TRBV4-1,TGCGCCAGCAGCCATGCCGGGTCCGATCAGCCCCAGCATTTT,CASSHAGSDQPQHF
TRBJ1-2,-,TRBD1,TRBV7-9,TGTGCCAGCAGCTTAGCGTTAGGGACAGAAGGCTATGGCTACACCTTC,CASSLALGTEGYGYTF
TRBJ1-1,-,-,TRBV7-8,TGTGCCAGCAGCTTAACAAGGAGGGGACCCATGAACACTGAAGCTTTCTTT,CASSLTRRGPMNTEAFF
TRBJ2-7,once,TRBD2,TRBV6-1,TGTGCCAGCAGTGAGGGAAGCGGGAGTCCCTACGAGCAGTACTTC,CASSEGSGSPYEQYF
TRBJ2-2,-,TRBD2,TRBV6-5,TGTGCCAGCATCCCGGGACTAGCGCTAAACGGGGAGCTGTTTTTT,CASIPGLALNGELFF
TRBJ2-7,-,TRBD2,TRBV30,TGTGCCTGGAGTGTACTAGCGGGACCCTACGAGCAGTACTTC,CAWSVLAGPYEQYF
TRBJ1-1,-,-,TRBV2,TGTGCCAGCAACCGTCAGGGAATGAACACTGAAGCTTTCTTT,CASNRQGMNTEAFF
TRBJ2-1,-,TRBD2,TRBV5-1,TGCGCCAGCAGTTTCAGCGGGGCCTACAATGAGCAGTTCTTC,CASSFSGAYNEQFF
TRBJ2-1,-,TRBD2,TRBV15,TGTGCCACCAGCAGAGACAGGGCTAGCGGCAATGAGCAGTTCTTC,CATSRDRASGNEQFF
TRBJ2-3,-,-,TRBV9,TGTGCCAGCAGCTTTGCCGGGACTAGCACAGATACGCAGTATTTT,CASSFAGTSTDTQYF
TRBJ1-1,-,TRBD1,TRBV5-4,TGTGCCAGCAGCCCCCCGGGACAGGGGAACACTGAAGCTTTCTTT,CASSPPGQGNTEAFF
TRBJ2-7,few,-,TRBV20-1,TGCAGTGCTAGTTCCGCGGACGGGAGCCTCTACGAGCAGTACTTC,CSASSADGSLYEQYF
TRBJ2-1,-,-,TRBV2,TGTGCCAGCGTTCAAGATAGCTCGTCCAATGAGCAGTTCTTC,CASVQDSSSNEQFF
TRBJ2-7,once,TRBD1,TRBV7-2,TGTGCCAGCAGTCGGGACAGGGCGAACTACGAGCAGTACTTC,CASSRDRANYEQYF
TRBJ2-1,-,-,TRBV21-1,TGTGCCAGCAGCAATTCGGCTCCCAGGGGCTCCTACAATGAGCAGTTCTTC,CASSNSAPRGSYNEQFF
TRBJ2-7,-,-,TRBV20-1,TGCAGTGCTGCCAGGCTTTACGAGCAGTACTTC,CSAARLYEQYF
TRBJ2-1,-,-,TRBV28,TGTGCCAGCAGTTTATCTGGGACAAAGCAGTTCTTC,CASSLSGTKQFF
TRBJ1-1,-,-,TRBV18,TGTGCCAGCTCACCGTGGACTCAGAACACTGAAGCTTTCTTT,CASSPWTQNTEAFF
TRBJ2-1,-,TRBD2,TRBV12-3/TRBV12-4,TGTGCCAGCAGTGGGGAGGGGACCAATGAGCAGTTCTTC,CASSGEGTNEQFF
TRBJ2-1,-,-,TRBV7-9,TGTGCCAGCAGCTTATCGGGGCAGGGGTGGAATGAGCAGTTCTTC,CASSLSGQGWNEQFF
TRBJ1-6,-,TRBD1,TRBV6-5,TGTGCCAGCAGTCCCGGACAGGTAGCCTATTCACCCCTCCACTTT,CASSPGQVAYSPLHF
TRBJ2-1,-,TRBD2,TRBV5-8,TGTGCCAGCAGCACCGGGACTAGCAGTTTCAATGAGCAGTTCTTC,CASSTGTSSFNEQFF